These 9 T cell receptor beta chains share one sample of origin, sequenced in a study (dated by TCRdb to between 2014 and 2017). Cells that were CD4+CD25+CD127-/low were the ones isolated as Tregs. The library relied on 5' RACE. TCRdb names Illumina MiSeq as the instrument used. TCRdb applied fastp at Q25 and MiXCR to the public reads, then kept only in-frame beta chains. For every CDR3 protein sequence, its rows merge into one entry that carries the most common genes and DNA. A total of about 57,000 distinct CDR3 sequences appear in this sample, roughly 25% of them only once. In total, the top ten clones hold less than 2.5% of the sample. Sequences were obtained from tumor-infiltrating Tregs sorted from the breast tumor. Receptor source: a female donor with breast cancer.

This clonotype was seen many times. This rearrangement joins TRBV4-2 to TRBJ2-2; TRBD1 might be the D (6 bases). V was clipped by 4 bases and J by 3 bases, with 15 bases between them. The germline V gene has CDR1 LGHNA and CDR2 YNFKEQ. The CDR3 is made up of 16 amino acids. CDR3 sequence (DNA): TGTGCCAGCAGCCTACTTACAGGGACGGACACCGGGGAGCTGTTTTTT. It translates to CASSLLTGTDTGELFF.

This clonotype has more than one count but fewer than ten. The chain carries TRBV5-4 and TRBJ2-3; 10 positions agree with TRBD2. V lost 1 base to trimming and J lost 6 bases; unmatched junction nucleotides: 5. CDR1 and CDR2 (germline): SGHNT, YYREEE (reference sequence). The CDR3 contains 15 residues. CDR3 DNA sequence: TGTGCCAGCAGCTTGACTAGCGGGATAGTGGATACGCAGTATTTT. Its protein is CASSLTSGIVDTQYF.

Regarding this clonotype: At one end, the junction sequence differs from germline, possibly due to a read error. This chain links TRBV20-1 with TRBJ1-4, with 10 bases matching TRBD1. Germline V CDR1 and CDR2: DFQATT, SNEGSKA (reference sequence). This CDR3 is built from 15 residues. CDR3 sequence (DNA): TGCAGTGCTAAATTTCCGGGACAGGGGAGCGAAAAACTGGTTTTT. Translating it yields CSAKFPGQGSEKLVF.

A remark on this clonotype: This clone may be a read error of a much larger clone one base away. The CDR3 DNA reads as TGTGCCAGCAGTGGTATGGATACGCGGTATTTT. It translates to CASSGMDTRYF. This sequence joins TRBV2 and TRBJ2-3; D is uncertain. The CDR3 consists of 11 residues. The germline V gene has CDR1 SNHLY and CDR2 FYNNEI.

The CDR3 reads CASSPPVASGQETQYF. CDR3 in DNA: TGCGCCAGCAGCCCCCCCGTGGCTAGCGGCCAAGAGACCCAGTACTTC. The chain recombines TRBV5-1 with TRBJ2-5, with 7 bases matching TRBD2. The germline V gene encodes CDR1 SGHRS and CDR2 YFSETQ. The CDR3 covers 16 residues. V was pared by 4 bases and J by 1 base, with 10 bases of the junction left unmatched.

This clonotype was seen only a few times. The chain joins TRBV4-2 to TRBJ2-3; tentative D call: TRBD1 (6 bases). This CDR3 comprises 15 residues. The V end was cut by 7 bases, the J end by 4 bases, with 18 bases between. The germline CDR1 and CDR2 sequences are LGHNA and YNFKEQ. The CDR3 region is CASKRTVSLPDTQYF. CDR3 coding DNA: TGTGCCAGCAAGCGGACAGTTTCCCTTCCAGATACGCAGTATTTT.

As to this clonotype: A junction end diverges from the germline sequence, so it may reflect a read error. The V gene is TRBV5-1, the J gene TRBJ2-1; 7 nucleotides match TRBD1. Germline CDR1 SGHRS, CDR2 YFSETQ. This CDR3 has 13 amino acids. The CDR3 protein is CASSNRQGDEQLF. The CDR3 nucleotides are TGCGCCAGCAGCAACCGACAGGGCGATGAGCAGCTCTTC.

There are a few counts of this clonotype. The chain recombines TRBV5-6 with TRBJ1-1; no clear D gene. This CDR3 is 12 amino acids long. The germline V gene has CDR1 SGHDT and CDR2 YYEEEE. The V end lost 4 bases, the J end lost 7 bases, and 11 bases lay between the germline ends. The CDR3 DNA is TGTGCCAGCAGCACGGGCCAGTATGAAGCTTTCTTT. Amino acids: CASSTGQYEAFF.

This clonotype was counted between two and nine times. The J gene is TRBJ2-4, the V gene TRBV5-6; D tentatively fits TRBD1 or TRBD2 (5 bases each). The germline V and J ends were trimmed by 0 bases and 8 bases, with 12 bases remaining between them. The CDR3 contains 14 residues. Germline assignment: CDR1 SGHDT and CDR2 YYEEEE. CDR3 residues: CASSLDGGGHIQYF. In DNA, the CDR3 is TGTGCCAGCAGCTTGGATGGGGGTGGGCACATTCAGTACTTC.